This T cell receptor beta chain stems from a study of T cells after yellow fever vaccination. Notes on the study in general: Once the booster was given, most primary-vaccination clones reappeared, at approximately 97% for CD4 and over 85% for CD8. Weaker in magnitude, the secondary response showed a faster peak on day 5 versus 15.

TCRdb used MiXCR to reprocess the 5' RACE reads, holding one entry per CDR3 protein. Of 30,000 to 35,000 distinct CDR3 sequences detected, less than 8% appear once; the ten largest clones hold 20% to 25%. This clonotype was counted a few times. Trimming took 1 base from V and 1 from J, leaving 11 bases between them. CDR3 length: 15 amino acids. Germline V gene data show CDR1 as SGHTA and CDR2 as FQGNSA. The sample was PBMCs, either bulk or a sorted T-cell subset (CD4+, CD8+, memory, or dextramer-sorted; not recorded which), taken on the day of the first yellow fever vaccination. The chain recombines TRBV7-2 with TRBJ2-7, with a weak D call TRBD1 (5 bases). The sequence was collected from a man in his late teens or twenties who received the YFV17D yellow fever vaccine. This CDR3 reads CASSLDWGRSYEQYV. The CDR3, as DNA: TGTGCCAGCAGCTTAGATTGGGGCAGATCCTACGAGCAGTACGTC.